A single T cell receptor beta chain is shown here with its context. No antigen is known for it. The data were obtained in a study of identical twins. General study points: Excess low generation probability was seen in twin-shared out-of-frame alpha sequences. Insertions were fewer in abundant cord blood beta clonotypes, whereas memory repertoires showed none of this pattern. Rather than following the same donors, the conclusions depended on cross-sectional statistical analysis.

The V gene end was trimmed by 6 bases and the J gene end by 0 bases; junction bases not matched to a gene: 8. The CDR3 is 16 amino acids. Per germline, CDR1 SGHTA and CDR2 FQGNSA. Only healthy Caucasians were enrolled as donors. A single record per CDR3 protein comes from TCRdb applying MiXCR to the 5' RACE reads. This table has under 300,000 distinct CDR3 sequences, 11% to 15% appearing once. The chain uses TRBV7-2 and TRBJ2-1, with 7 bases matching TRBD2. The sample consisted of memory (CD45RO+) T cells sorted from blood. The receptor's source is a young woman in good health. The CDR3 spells CASRDAGANSYNEQFF. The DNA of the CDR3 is TGTGCCAGCAGAGACGCGGGAGCGAACTCCTACAATGAGCAGTTCTTC.